This T cell receptor beta chain stems from a study of Ad26.COV2.S vaccination and SARS-CoV-2 variants. General study findings and limits: An underestimation of total T cell responses may have resulted from the TCR breadth and depth analyses.

Germline lookup yields CDR1 SGHAT and CDR2 FQNNGV. Between the trimmed V and J ends, which lost 1 base and 2 bases, there was a span of 11 bases. The CDR3 runs to 15 residues. Measured with immunoSEQ multiplex PCR; TCRdb has only the in-frame clones, and not every one. Among 400,000 to 450,000 clones listed, 90% were seen once. Documented treatment: 19 received Ad26.COV2.S at low or high dose, single or two shots; 5 received placebo; per-sample allocation not given. Sampling took place 63 days after the first vaccine or placebo injection. As to this clone: Its antigen is still unknown.

This specimen consisted of peripheral blood, obtained in a trial of Ad26.COV2.S vaccine versus placebo. The rearrangement uses TRBV11-2 and TRBJ1-1, with D uncertain. The receptor's source is a person aged 18-65 years who received the Ad26.COV2.S COVID-19 vaccine or a placebo. The CDR3 reads CASSLVGTYNTEAFF. The CDR3 DNA reads as TGTGCCAGCAGCTTAGTGGGTACATACAACACTGAAGCTTTCTTT.